The rows below give T cell receptor beta chains drawn from one sample of a study of T cell repertoires in cytomegalovirus infection. Each CDR3 protein is one row after TCRdb ran MiXCR on the reads. This repertoire shows hundreds of thousands of distinct CDR3 sequences, around 35% found once; its top ten account for roughly 15%. These TCRs' antigens remain unknown. The specimen was cultured PBMCs, collected from culture after CMV antigen stimulation. These receptors were taken from a human donor in good health (CMV status not recorded). Some clones in this sample may be carry-over from other donors' samples. CDR3s include the opening cysteine and the closing phenylalanine or tryptophan. Each record gives: CDR3 protein, CDR3 DNA, clone size, V gene, D gene, J gene. A D gene is named only where the DNA matches it firmly. Clone size appears in some rows only: once, few, many, or a class for an expanded clone.

CASSIGTSGTTDTQYF | TGTGCCAGTAGTATCGGGACTAGCGGGACCACAGATACGCAGTATTTT | few | TRBV19 | TRBD2 | TRBJ2-3
CASSQHSGNAYNEQFF | TGTGCCAGCAGTCAACATAGCGGAAACGCCTACAATGAGCAGTTCTTC | . | TRBV6-2/TRBV6-3 | . | TRBJ2-1
CASSYGPSGRSADTQYF | TGTGCCAGCAGTTATGGGCCTAGCGGGAGGAGTGCAGATACGCAGTATTTT | . | TRBV28 | TRBD2 | TRBJ2-3
CASSPPKQGEETQYF | TGTGCCAGCAGCCCCCCGAAGCAGGGCGAAGAGACCCAGTACTTC | . | TRBV11-3 | . | TRBJ2-5
CASSRVLFRAASGANVLTF | TGTGCCAGCAGCCGTGTCCTTTTTCGGGCCGCTTCTGGGGCCAACGTCCTGACTTTC | . | TRBV7-6 | . | TRBJ2-6
CASSFRGASRTQYF | TGTGCCAGCAGCTTTCGGGGGGCTTCTCGCACGCAGTATTTT | few | TRBV7-2 | . | TRBJ2-3
CASSWTRITGELFF | TGCGCCAGCAGCTGGACTAGAATCACCGGGGAGCTGTTTTTT | . | TRBV5-1 | TRBD2 | TRBJ2-2
CAISESIMTDEQFF | TGTGCCATCAGTGAGTCGATTATGACGGATGAGCAGTTCTTC | . | TRBV10-3 | . | TRBJ2-1
CASSFGNSETQYF | TGTGCCAGCAGCTTCGGCAATAGTGAGACCCAGTACTTC | few | TRBV7-6 | . | TRBJ2-5
CASSSGLVSTGELFF | TGTGCCAGCAGTTCGGGACTAGTTAGCACCGGGGAGCTGTTTTTT | few | TRBV12-3/TRBV12-4 | TRBD2 | TRBJ2-2
CASSLGLAYEETQYF | TGTGCCAGCAGCCTGGGACTAGCATACGAAGAGACCCAGTACTTC | few | TRBV11-3 | TRBD2 | TRBJ2-5
CASSRPAGEQYF | TGTGCCAGCAGTCGACCTGCTGGAGAGCAGTACTTC | . | TRBV27 | . | TRBJ2-7
CASSGRGQGAIRGYTF | TGTGCCAGCAGTGGACGGGGACAGGGGGCCATCCGTGGCTACACCTTC | once | TRBV27 | TRBD1 | TRBJ1-2
CASSYSRQGLGETQYF | TGTGCCAGCAGTTACTCGAGACAGGGATTGGGAGAGACCCAGTACTTC | . | TRBV6-5 | TRBD1 | TRBJ2-5
CASSLDPTGRSGYTF | TGTGCCAGCAGCTTAGACCCAACAGGGCGGAGTGGCTACACCTTC | . | TRBV11-3 | . | TRBJ1-2
CASSLAVGHNQPQHF | TGTGCCAGCAGCTTAGCCGTGGGGCACAATCAGCCCCAGCATTTT | . | TRBV7-2 | . | TRBJ1-5
CASSLWSGESRGKSHEQYF | TGTGCCAGCAGCTTGTGGTCAGGGGAGTCGCGGGGAAAATCCCACGAGCAGTACTTC | few | TRBV5-6 | . | TRBJ2-7
CASSFRQGLTEAFF | TGTGCCAGCAGTTTCAGGCAGGGGTTGACTGAAGCTTTCTTT | few | TRBV12-3/TRBV12-4 | . | TRBJ1-1
CASRRSRTASTDTQYF | TGTGCCAGCAGACGATCCCGGACAGCAAGCACAGATACGCAGTATTTT | . | TRBV7-4 | . | TRBJ2-3
CAIPKSPRNYGYTF | TGTGCCATCCCAAAATCGCCTCGTAACTATGGCTACACCTTC | few | TRBV7-9 | . | TRBJ1-2
CASRAEAGDYNYGYTF | TGTGCCAGCAGAGCGGAAGCAGGGGATTATAACTATGGCTACACCTTC | few | TRBV7-6 | . | TRBJ1-2
CASSLPLHEQFF | TGTGCCAGCAGCCTCCCCCTCCATGAGCAGTTCTTC | . | TRBV3-1 | . | TRBJ2-1
CASSLSLDRENYGYTF | TGTGCCAGCAGTTTATCCCTCGACAGAGAAAACTATGGCTACACCTTC | few | TRBV28 | . | TRBJ1-2
CASSRLLSGSVEETQYF | TGCGCCAGCAGCCGATTACTTAGCGGGAGCGTGGAAGAGACCCAGTACTTC | many | TRBV5-1 | TRBD2 | TRBJ2-5
CASSLGPAGVQETQYF | TGTGCCAGCAGCTTGGGCCCAGCGGGAGTACAAGAGACCCAGTACTTC | . | TRBV5-6 | TRBD2 | TRBJ2-5
CASGISTGANEQFF | TGTGCTAGTGGAATATCAACAGGGGCCAATGAGCAGTTCTTC | . | TRBV12-5 | TRBD1 | TRBJ2-1
CASSFAGDQADTQYF | TGTGCCAGCAGTTTTGCTGGAGATCAGGCAGATACGCAGTATTTT | many | TRBV12-3/TRBV12-4 | . | TRBJ2-3
CSARAATGTYEQYF | TGCAGTGCTAGAGCCGCAACAGGGACCTACGAGCAGTACTTC | . | TRBV20-1 | . | TRBJ2-7
CASSLMGAGGHNEKLFF | TGTGCCAGCAGCTTAATGGGGGCTGGTGGACATAATGAAAAACTGTTTTTT | many | TRBV7-2 | . | TRBJ1-4
CANLNTGELFF | TGTGCCAACCTAAACACCGGGGAGCTGTTTTTT | few | TRBV7-9 | . | TRBJ2-2
CASSLGTGKSYEQYF | TGTGCCAGCTCACTCGGGACGGGGAAATCCTACGAGCAGTACTTC | . | TRBV18 | . | TRBJ2-7
CASSGNRDTGELFF | TGTGCCAGCAGCGGGAACAGGGACACCGGGGAGCTGTTTTTT | few | TRBV7-8 | . | TRBJ2-2
CASRKGVAFGTEQPQHF | TGTGCCAGCAGGAAGGGAGTGGCTTTCGGGACGGAACAGCCCCAGCATTTT | . | TRBV2 | . | TRBJ1-5
CASSSGFLSPGELFF | TGTGCCAGCAGTTCAGGGTTTCTCTCACCCGGGGAGCTGTTTTTT | few | TRBV27 | . | TRBJ2-2
CASSNPAPTPQHF | TGTGCCAGCAGTAATCCGGCCCCTACGCCCCAGCATTTT | . | TRBV6-2/TRBV6-3 | . | TRBJ1-5
CASSLRLGAVGTQYF | TGTGCCAGCAGCTTGCGGCTAGGAGCAGTAGGAACGCAGTATTTT | . | TRBV5-4 | . | TRBJ2-3
CASSPGTPYNEQFF | TGTGCCAGCAGCCCGGGGACGCCCTACAATGAGCAGTTCTTC | few | TRBV7-3 | . | TRBJ2-1
CATSRAPGLATDTQYF | TGTGCCACCAGCAGAGCCCCGGGACTAGCTACAGATACGCAGTATTTT | . | TRBV15 | TRBD2 | TRBJ2-3
CASSDDYSGANVLTF | TGTGCCAGCAGCGACGACTACTCTGGGGCCAACGTCCTGACTTTC | many | TRBV7-3 | . | TRBJ2-6
CASSLSDWGTGANVLTF | TGTGCCAGCAGTTTATCGGACTGGGGCACTGGGGCCAACGTCCTGACTTTC | few | TRBV28 | . | TRBJ2-6
CAISQSWGEGTEAFF | TGTGCCATCAGCCAGTCTTGGGGGGAAGGCACTGAAGCTTTCTTT | few | TRBV10-3 | . | TRBJ1-1
CASSLVLVGTDTQYF | TGTGCCAGCAGCTTAGTTCTGGTTGGCACAGATACGCAGTATTTT | few | TRBV7-2 | . | TRBJ2-3
CASSSLGGSGNQPQHF | TGTGCCAGCAGTTCCCTCGGGGGATCGGGCAATCAGCCCCAGCATTTT | . | TRBV28 | . | TRBJ1-5
CASSFTLAGVADTQYF | TGTGCCAGCAGCTTCACGCTAGCGGGAGTAGCAGATACGCAGTATTTT | many | TRBV7-2 | TRBD2 | TRBJ2-3
CASSTGRSGTEAFF | TGTGCCAGCAGCACCGGACGCTCGGGTACTGAAGCTTTCTTT | . | TRBV5-5 | . | TRBJ1-1
CASRRTGGRVTEAFF | TGTGCCAGCAGACGGACAGGGGGAAGAGTCACTGAAGCTTTCTTT | . | TRBV12-3/TRBV12-4 | TRBD1 | TRBJ1-1
CASRDAGQDSPMRQFF | TGTGCCAGTAGGGACGCGGGACAGGACAGCCCGATGAGGCAGTTCTTC | . | TRBV19 | TRBD1 | TRBJ2-1
CASRGGTAVKMNTEAFF | TGTGCCAGCAGGGGGGGGACAGCAGTAAAAATGAACACTGAAGCTTTCTTT | few | TRBV5-8 | TRBD1 | TRBJ1-1
CASSFPGQGITLPNQPQHF | TGTGCCAGCAGTTTCCCGGGACAGGGGATCACTTTGCCCAATCAGCCCCAGCATTTT | few | TRBV28 | TRBD1 | TRBJ1-5
CASSLVGAALF | TGTGCCAGCAGCTTAGTTGGGGCCGCTCTCTTT | once | TRBV11-3 | . | TRBJ1-1
CASSYQHGDTQYF | TGTGCCAGCAGCTACCAACATGGAGATACGCAGTATTTT | . | TRBV7-2 | . | TRBJ2-3
CASSLRSRSGNTIYF | TGCGCCAGCAGCTTGCGAAGCCGCTCTGGAAACACCATATATTTT | . | TRBV5-1 | . | TRBJ1-3
CASKRGGGVEETQYF | TGTGCCAGCAAGAGGGGAGGAGGGGTCGAAGAGACCCAGTACTTC | . | TRBV5-4 | . | TRBJ2-5